These 5 T cell receptor beta chains were all obtained from the same sample, sequenced in a study of blood T cell repertoires in COVID-19. Only in-frame clones appear in the TCRdb table, and some are missing; sequencing was by immunoSEQ multiplex PCR. The sample holds about 200,000 clones, over 60% seen once. The sequenced material came from peripheral blood. The receptors come from a woman aged 70-85 years with acute or convalescent COVID-19.

The chain couples TRBV29-1 to TRBJ2-6, with a tentative D call TRBD1 (5 bases). The germline CDR1 and CDR2 sequences are SQVTM and ANQGSEA. The CDR3 is 17 amino acids. With 5 bases removed from V and 0 bases from J, the gap between germline ends came to 17 bases. The CDR3 is CSVQGAATRSGANVLTF. CDR3 coding DNA: TGCAGCGTTCAAGGGGCCGCCACCCGCTCTGGGGCCAACGTCCTGACTTTC.

This clone was observed a handful of times. V is TRBV6-5 and J is TRBJ2-5; weak D call: TRBD1 (5 bases). Germline V gives CDR1 MNHEY, CDR2 SVGAGI. V lost 8 bases to trimming and J lost 5 bases, with 12 bases between them. This CDR3 is built from 12 residues. DNA of the CDR3: TGTGCCAGCGGAAGGGGTTCCGAGACCCAGTACTTC. Residues: CASGRGSETQYF.

V and J are TRBV3-1 (or the pseudogene TRBV3-2) and TRBJ1-1; D is possibly TRBD1 (6 bases). CDR3 length equals 16 residues. Germline V gene lookup returns CDR1 LGHDT and CDR2 YNNKEL (reference sequence). V lost 4 bases and J lost 4, with 19 bases in between. Here the CDR3 reads CASSRRTGGTSTEAFF. The CDR3 DNA follows: TGTGCCAGCAGCCGCAGGACTGGGGGCACCTCCACTGAAGCTTTCTTT.

The chain has TRBV3-1 (or the pseudogene TRBV3-2) and TRBJ2-1; TRBD2 might be the D (6 bases). The CDR3 has 14 amino acids. Germline V CDR1 and CDR2: LGHDT, YNNKEL (reference sequence). The V and J ends lost 3 bases and 10 bases respectively, with 16 bases between them. The DNA for the CDR3 is TGTGCCAGCAGCCAGGGGGGTCGATACCGAGAGCAGTTCTTC. As protein: CASSQGGRYREQFF.

This clone was seen more than once but under ten times. The chain joins TRBV30 to TRBJ1-3; the match to TRBD1 covers 8 bases. CDR1 GTSNPN and CDR2 SVGIG come from the germline V gene (reference sequence). The V and J ends lost 0 bases and 7 bases, in that order; junction bases with no gene match: 5. The length of the CDR3 is 14 residues. CDR3 bases: TGTGCCTGGAGTGTAGGACAGGGAGGGAACACCATATATTTT. It specifies CAWSVGQGGNTIYF.